This section outlines one T cell receptor (beta chain) sequence together with its context. The antigen remains unidentified. The primer mix had 60 Vbeta and 13 Jbeta primers. The repertoire was sequenced with immunoSEQ multiplex PCR; TCRdb's copy has only in-frame clones and lacks some. This sample has approximately 140,000 clones; approximately 80% occur once, and the top ten carry around 1.9%. This sample was included in a study of cytomegalovirus exposure and HLA in healthy donors. The ends lost 0 bases at V and 5 bases at J; junction bases unmatched: 15. Germline-derived CDR1 and CDR2 are SGHAT and FQNNGV. The CDR3 contains 18 residues. Study conclusions and caveats: In a later analysis, HLA-associated beta chains showed higher expansion and lower generation probabilities than comparable chains. Later on, an analysis tied 18,000 or so TCR beta sequences to HLA alleles at 0.05 false discovery rate.

The specimen was PBMCs. This receptor was taken from a man aged 35 to 55 in good health and CMV-seronegative. V is TRBV11-2 and J is TRBJ2-5, with 7 positions matching TRBD2. CDR3 in DNA: TGTGCCAGCAGCTTAGATGGGAGGCGCGGGGGAGTTGTGGAGACCCAGTACTTC. It specifies CASSLDGRRGGVVETQYF.